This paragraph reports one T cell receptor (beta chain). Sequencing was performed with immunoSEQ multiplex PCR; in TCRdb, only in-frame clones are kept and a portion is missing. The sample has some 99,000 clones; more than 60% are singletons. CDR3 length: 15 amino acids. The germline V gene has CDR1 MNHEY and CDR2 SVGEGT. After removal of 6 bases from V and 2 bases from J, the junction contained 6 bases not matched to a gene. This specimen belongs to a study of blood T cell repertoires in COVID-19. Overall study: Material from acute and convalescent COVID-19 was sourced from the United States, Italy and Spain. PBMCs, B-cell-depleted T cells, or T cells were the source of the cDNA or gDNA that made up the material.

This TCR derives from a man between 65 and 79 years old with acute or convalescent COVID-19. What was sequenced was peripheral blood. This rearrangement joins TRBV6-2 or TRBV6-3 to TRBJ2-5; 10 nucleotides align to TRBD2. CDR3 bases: TGTGCCAGCAGCCTAGCGGGGGTTTCTCAAGAGACCCAGTACTTC. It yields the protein CASSLAGVSQETQYF.